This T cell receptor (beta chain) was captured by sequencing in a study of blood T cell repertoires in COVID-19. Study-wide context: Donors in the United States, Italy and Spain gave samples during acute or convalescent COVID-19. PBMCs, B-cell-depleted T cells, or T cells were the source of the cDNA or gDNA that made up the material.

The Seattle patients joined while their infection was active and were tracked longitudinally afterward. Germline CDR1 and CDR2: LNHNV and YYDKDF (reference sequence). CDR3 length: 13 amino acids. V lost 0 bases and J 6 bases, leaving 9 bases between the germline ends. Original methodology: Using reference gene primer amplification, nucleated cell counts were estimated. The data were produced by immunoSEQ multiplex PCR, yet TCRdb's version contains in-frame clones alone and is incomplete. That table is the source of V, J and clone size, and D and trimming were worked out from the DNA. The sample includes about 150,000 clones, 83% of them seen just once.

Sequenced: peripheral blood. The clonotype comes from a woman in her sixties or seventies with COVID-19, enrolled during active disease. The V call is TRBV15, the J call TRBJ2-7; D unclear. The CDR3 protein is CATSRDQYSEQYF. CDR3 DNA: TGTGCCACCAGCAGAGATCAATACTCCGAGCAGTACTTC.